The clone carrying this T cell receptor (beta chain) was counted only a few times. V was shortened by 1 base and J by 8 bases, with 11 bases between the two germline ends. The CDR3 runs 14 residues. Germline CDR1 is SGHDN and CDR2 is FVKESK. A unique molecular identifier was carried by every single TCR cDNA molecule. TCRdb used MiXCR to reprocess the 5' RACE reads, holding one entry per CDR3 protein. The table records approximately 82,000 distinct CDR3 sequences, roughly 13% of them present only once. Time point: sample taken at primary tumor resection. Whole RNA obtained from tumor, nontumor lung or frozen PBMC underwent sequencing without sorting. A total of roughly 72 untreated early-stage non-small cell lung cancer patients served as donors. The source of the sample is a study of spatial heterogeneity in lung cancer. Across the whole study: Alpha-chain detections were consistently fewer than beta-chain detections among the sequences.

The receptor's source is a male donor with early-stage non-small cell lung cancer. V gene TRBV14 combines with J gene TRBJ1-4; tentative D call: TRBD1 (5 bases). This specimen was PBMCs, taken at surgery. The CDR3 DNA sequence: TGTGCCAGCAGCCAAGGACAGCCCGGCGAAAAACTGTTTTTT. It yields the protein CASSQGQPGEKLFF. The full variable domain, its missing parts supplied by reference TRBV14 and TRBJ1-4, is EAGVTQFPSHSVIEKGQTVTLRCDPISGHDNLYWYRRVMGKEIKFLLHFVKESKQDESGMPNNRFLAERTGGTYSTLKVQPAELEDSGVYFCASSQGQPGEKLFFGSGTQLSVL.